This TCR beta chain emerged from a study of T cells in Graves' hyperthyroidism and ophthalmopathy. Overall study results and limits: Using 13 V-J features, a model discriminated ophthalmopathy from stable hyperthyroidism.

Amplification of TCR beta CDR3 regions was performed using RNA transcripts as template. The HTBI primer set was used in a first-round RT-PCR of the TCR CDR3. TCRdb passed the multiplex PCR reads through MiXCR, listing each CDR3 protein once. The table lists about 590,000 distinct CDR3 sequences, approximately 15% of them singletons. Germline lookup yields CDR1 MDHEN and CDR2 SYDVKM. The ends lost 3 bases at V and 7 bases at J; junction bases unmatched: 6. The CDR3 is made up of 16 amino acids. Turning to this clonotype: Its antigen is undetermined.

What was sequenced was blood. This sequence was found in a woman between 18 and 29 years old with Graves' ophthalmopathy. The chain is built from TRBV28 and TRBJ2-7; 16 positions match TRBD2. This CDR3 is CASSLGLAGGLGEQYF. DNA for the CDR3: TGTGCCAGCAGTTTGGGACTAGCGGGAGGGCTAGGAGAGCAGTACTTC. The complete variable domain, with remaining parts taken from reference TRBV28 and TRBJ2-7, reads DVKVTQSSRYLVKRTGEKVFLECVQDMDHENMFWYRQDPGLGLRLIYFSYDVKMKEKGDIPEGYSVSREKKERFSLILESASTNQTSMYLCASSLGLAGGLGEQYFGPGTRLTVT.